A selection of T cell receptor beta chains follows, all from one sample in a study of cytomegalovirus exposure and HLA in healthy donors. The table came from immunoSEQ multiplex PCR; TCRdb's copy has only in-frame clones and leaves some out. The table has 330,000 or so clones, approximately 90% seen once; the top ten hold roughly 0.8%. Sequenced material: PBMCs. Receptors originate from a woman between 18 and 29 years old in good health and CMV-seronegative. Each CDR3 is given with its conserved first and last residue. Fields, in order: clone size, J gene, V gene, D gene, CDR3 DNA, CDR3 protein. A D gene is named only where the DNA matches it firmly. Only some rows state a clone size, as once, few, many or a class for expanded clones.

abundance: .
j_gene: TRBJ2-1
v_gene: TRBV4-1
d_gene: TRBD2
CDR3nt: TGCGCCAGCAGCCAAAGTGCGGGAGTGGCCAATGAGCAGTTCTTC
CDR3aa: CASSQSAGVANEQFF

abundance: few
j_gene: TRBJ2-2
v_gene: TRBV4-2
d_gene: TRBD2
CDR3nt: TGTGCCAGCAGCCAAGATCGGACTAGCGGGACGAACACCGGGGAGCTGTTTTTT
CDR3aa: CASSQDRTSGTNTGELFF

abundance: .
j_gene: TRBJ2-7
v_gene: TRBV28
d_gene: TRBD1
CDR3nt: TGTGCCAGCAGTCTATTCCCCGGGACAGGGGGTTTCTACGAGCAGTACTTC
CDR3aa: CASSLFPGTGGFYEQYF

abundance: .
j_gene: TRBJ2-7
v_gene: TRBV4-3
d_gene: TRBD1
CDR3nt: TGCGCCAGCAGCCAAGACGTGATGACAGGGTCCTACGAGCAGTACTTC
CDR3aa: CASSQDVMTGSYEQYF

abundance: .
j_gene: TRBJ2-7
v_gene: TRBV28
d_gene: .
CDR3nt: TGTGCCAGCAGGATGCCTCTGGCCGAGCAGTACTTC
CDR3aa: CASRMPLAEQYF

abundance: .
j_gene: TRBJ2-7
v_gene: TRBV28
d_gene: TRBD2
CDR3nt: TGTGCCAGCAGTATGACCGGGGGGGACGAGCAGTACTTC
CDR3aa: CASSMTGGDEQYF

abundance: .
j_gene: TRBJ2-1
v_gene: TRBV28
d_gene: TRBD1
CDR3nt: TGTGCCAGCAGTTTACCAGGACAGGGCTCCTACAATGAGCAGTTCTTC
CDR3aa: CASSLPGQGSYNEQFF

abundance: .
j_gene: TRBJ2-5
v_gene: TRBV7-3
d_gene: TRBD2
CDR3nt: TGTGCCAGCAGCTTAAACGGGGGGGCAGAGACCCAGTACTTC
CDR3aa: CASSLNGGAETQYF

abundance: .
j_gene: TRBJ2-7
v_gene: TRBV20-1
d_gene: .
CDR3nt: TGCAGTGCCGCGGCAACCTACGAGCAGTACTTC
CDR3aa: CSAAATYEQYF

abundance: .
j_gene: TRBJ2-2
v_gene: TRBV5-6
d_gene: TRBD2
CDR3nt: TGTGCCAGCAGCTCGTTAGGCGGGAGAAGCACCGGGGAGCTGTTTTTT
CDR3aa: CASSSLGGRSTGELFF

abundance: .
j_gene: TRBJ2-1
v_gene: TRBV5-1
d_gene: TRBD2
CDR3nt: TGCGCCAGCAGCCCCGGGACTAGCGGGAGGGCCTATGAGCAGTTCTTC
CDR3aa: CASSPGTSGRAYEQFF

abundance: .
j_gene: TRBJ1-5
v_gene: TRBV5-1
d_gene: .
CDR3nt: TGCGCCAGCAGCCCGGCGGGGCAGAACGATAGCAATCAGCCCCAGCATTTT
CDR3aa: CASSPAGQNDSNQPQHF

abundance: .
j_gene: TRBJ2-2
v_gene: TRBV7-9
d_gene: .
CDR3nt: TGTGCCAGCAGCCCCGTAGAGGAGTTGAACACCGGGGAGCTGTTTTTT
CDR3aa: CASSPVEELNTGELFF

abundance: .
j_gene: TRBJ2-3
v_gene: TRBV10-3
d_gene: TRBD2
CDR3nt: TGTGCCATCAGTGAGCCCGCAGGGAGGGTCACAGATACGCAGTATTTT
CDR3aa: CAISEPAGRVTDTQYF

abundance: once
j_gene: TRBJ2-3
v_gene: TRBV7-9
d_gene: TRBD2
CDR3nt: TGTGCCAGCAGCTCCGCCGGACTAGCGGGAGGGGAAGATACGCAGTATTTT
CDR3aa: CASSSAGLAGGEDTQYF

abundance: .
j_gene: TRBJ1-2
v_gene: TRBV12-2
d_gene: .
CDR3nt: TGTGCAAGTCCCTCAGGGGGCAGTTACTATGGCTACACCTTC
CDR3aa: CASPSGGSYYGYTF

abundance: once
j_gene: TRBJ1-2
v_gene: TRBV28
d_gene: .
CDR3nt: TGTGCCAGCAGTTTTCAGGGGCGAGGCTACACCTTC
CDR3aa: CASSFQGRGYTF

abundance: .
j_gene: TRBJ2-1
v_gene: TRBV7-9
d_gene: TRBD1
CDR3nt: TGTGCCAGCAGCCGAACCGGGACAGGGTTTAACAATGAGCAGTTCTTC
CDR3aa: CASSRTGTGFNNEQFF

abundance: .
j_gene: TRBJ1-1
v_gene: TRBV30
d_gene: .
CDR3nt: TGTGCCTGGAGTGTTAAACAGGCTAGGGACACTGAAGCTTTCTTT
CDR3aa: CAWSVKQARDTEAFF

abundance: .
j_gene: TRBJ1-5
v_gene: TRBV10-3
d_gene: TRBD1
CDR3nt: TGTGCCATCAGTGAGTCCGGACAGGGTAGCAATCAGCCCCAGCATTTT
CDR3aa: CAISESGQGSNQPQHF

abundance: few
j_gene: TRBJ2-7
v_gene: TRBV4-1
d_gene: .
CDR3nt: TGCGCCAGCAGCCAAACAGAAGGGACACTCCACGAGCAGTACTTC
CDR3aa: CASSQTEGTLHEQYF

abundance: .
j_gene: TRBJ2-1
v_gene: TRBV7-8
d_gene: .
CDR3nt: TGTGCCAGCAGCTTACTAGCGCGGAACAATGAGCAGTTCTTC
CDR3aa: CASSLLARNNEQFF

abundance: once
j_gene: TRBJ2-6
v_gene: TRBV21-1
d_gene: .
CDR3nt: TGTGCCAGCAACCCACTAGCGGGACCCTCTGGGGCCAACGTCCTGACTTTC
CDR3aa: CASNPLAGPSGANVLTF

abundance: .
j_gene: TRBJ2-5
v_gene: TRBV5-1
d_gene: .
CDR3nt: TGCGCCAGCGCCCGCGGGGGCTGGGAGACCCAGTACTTC
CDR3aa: CASARGGWETQYF

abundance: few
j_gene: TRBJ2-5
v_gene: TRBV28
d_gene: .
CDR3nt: TGTGCCAGCAGCCTAGCGGAGACCCAGTACTTC
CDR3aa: CASSLAETQYF

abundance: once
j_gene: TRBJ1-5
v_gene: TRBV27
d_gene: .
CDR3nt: TGTGCCAGCAGTCGCCAATCAGATCAGCCCCAGCATTTT
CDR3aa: CASSRQSDQPQHF

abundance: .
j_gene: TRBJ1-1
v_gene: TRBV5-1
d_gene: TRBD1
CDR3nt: TGCGCCAGCAGCGCACAGGGGGCTAGGACTGAAGCTTTCTTT
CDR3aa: CASSAQGARTEAFF

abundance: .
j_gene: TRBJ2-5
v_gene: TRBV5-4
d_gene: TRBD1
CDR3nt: TGTGCCAGCAGCTTTAACAGGGGAGAGACCCAGTACTTC
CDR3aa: CASSFNRGETQYF

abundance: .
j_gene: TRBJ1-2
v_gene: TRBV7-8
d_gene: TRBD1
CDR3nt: TGTGCCAGCAGCTTAGTTGGACAGGGTCTGGCTAACTATGGCTACACCTTC
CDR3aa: CASSLVGQGLANYGYTF

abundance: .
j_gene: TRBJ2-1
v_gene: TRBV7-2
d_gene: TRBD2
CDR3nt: TGTGCCAGCAGCCAAAGAATAGCGGGAGGGCCATACAATGAGCAGTTCTTC
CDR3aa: CASSQRIAGGPYNEQFF

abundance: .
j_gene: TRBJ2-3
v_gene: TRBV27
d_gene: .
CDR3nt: TGTGCCAGCAGTTTAGGTTGGTCAGATACAGATACGCAGTATTTT
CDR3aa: CASSLGWSDTDTQYF

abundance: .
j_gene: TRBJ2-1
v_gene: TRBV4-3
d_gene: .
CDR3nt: TGCGCCAGCAGCCAAGATGCAGGGGAGGAGCAGTTCTTC
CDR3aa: CASSQDAGEEQFF

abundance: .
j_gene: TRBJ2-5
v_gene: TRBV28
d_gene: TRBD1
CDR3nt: TGTGCCAGCAGTCGGACAGGGGATTTTGGAGAGACCCAGTACTTC
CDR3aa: CASSRTGDFGETQYF

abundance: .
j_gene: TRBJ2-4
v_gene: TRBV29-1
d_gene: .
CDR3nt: TGCAGCGGGCAGAGGGAAAACATTCAGTACTTC
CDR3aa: CSGQRENIQYF

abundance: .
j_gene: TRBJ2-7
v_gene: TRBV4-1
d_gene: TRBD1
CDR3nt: TGCGCCAGCAGCCAAGAAGCAACAGGGGCGACCTACGAGCAGTACTTC
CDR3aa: CASSQEATGATYEQYF

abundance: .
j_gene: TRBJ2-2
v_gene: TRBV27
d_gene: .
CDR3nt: TGTGCCACTCGGTCGCAGGGGTCCGGGGAGCTGTTTTTT
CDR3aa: CATRSQGSGELFF

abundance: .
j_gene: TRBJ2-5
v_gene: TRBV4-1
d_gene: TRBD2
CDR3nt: TGCGCCAGCAGCCTAGAGGGACTAGCGGGGGGAGAGACCCAGTACTTC
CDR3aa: CASSLEGLAGGETQYF

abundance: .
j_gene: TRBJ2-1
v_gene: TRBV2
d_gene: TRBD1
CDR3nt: TGTGCCAGCACTGGACAGGGGATCGTGAATGAGCAGTTCTTC
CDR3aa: CASTGQGIVNEQFF

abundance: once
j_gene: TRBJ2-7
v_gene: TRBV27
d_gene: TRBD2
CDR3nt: TGTGCCAGCAGAAAAAAGCCGACTAGCGGAGGCGGCGAGCAGTACTTC
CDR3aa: CASRKKPTSGGGEQYF

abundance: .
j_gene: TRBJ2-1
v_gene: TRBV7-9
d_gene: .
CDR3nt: TGTGCCAGCAGCCGACTTGCCCATGAGCAGTTCTTC
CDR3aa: CASSRLAHEQFF

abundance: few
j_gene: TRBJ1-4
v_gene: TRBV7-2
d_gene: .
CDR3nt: TGTGCCAGCAGCACCGACAGGTCGGGTGAAAAACTGTTTTTT
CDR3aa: CASSTDRSGEKLFF

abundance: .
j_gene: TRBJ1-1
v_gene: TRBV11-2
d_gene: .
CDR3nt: TGTGCCAGCAGCTTAGATCCGGCAGGGATGAACACTGAAGCTTTCTTT
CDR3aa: CASSLDPAGMNTEAFF

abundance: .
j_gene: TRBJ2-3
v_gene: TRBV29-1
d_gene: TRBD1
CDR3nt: TGCAGCGTTAGGGGGACAGGAAAAGGAGATACGCAGTATTTT
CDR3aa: CSVRGTGKGDTQYF

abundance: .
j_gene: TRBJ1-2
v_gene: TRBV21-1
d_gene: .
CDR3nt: TGTGCCAGCAGCAGGGGGACAGACTACTATGGCTACACCTTC
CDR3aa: CASSRGTDYYGYTF

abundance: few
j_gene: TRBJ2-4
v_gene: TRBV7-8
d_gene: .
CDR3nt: TGTGCCAGCAGCCAGATCGTTTGGGCCGCCAAAAACATTCAGTACTTC
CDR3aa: CASSQIVWAAKNIQYF

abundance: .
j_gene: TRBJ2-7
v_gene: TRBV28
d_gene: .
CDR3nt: TGTGCCAGCAGTGGACGGGACTCGCCTTACGAGCAGTACTTC
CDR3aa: CASSGRDSPYEQYF

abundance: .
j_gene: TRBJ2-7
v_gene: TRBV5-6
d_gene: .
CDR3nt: TGTGCCAGCAGCTCGCCCAGGACTGGGGACTACGAGCAGTACTTC
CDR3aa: CASSSPRTGDYEQYF

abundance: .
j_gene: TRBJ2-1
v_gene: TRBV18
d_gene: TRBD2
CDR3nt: TGTGCCAGCTCACCACCCTCGGGAGGGACCCCCAATGAGCAGTTCTTC
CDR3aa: CASSPPSGGTPNEQFF

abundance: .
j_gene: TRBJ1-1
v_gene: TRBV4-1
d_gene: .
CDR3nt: TGCGCCAGCAGCCCCCTTAGGGGAAACACTGAAGCTTTCTTT
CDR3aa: CASSPLRGNTEAFF

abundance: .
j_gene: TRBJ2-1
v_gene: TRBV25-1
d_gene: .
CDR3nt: TGTGCCAGCAGTGAAACTCGCCTCTCCTACAATGAGCAGTTCTTC
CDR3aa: CASSETRLSYNEQFF

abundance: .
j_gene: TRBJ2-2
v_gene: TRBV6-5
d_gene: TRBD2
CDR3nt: TGTGCCAGCAGCCCTTTCGGGGGGGACACCGGGGAGCTGTTTTTT
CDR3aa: CASSPFGGDTGELFF

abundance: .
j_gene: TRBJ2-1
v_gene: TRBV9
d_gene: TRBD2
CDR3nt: TGTGCCAGCAGCGAGAGGACTAGCGGGACCGATGGTAATGAGCAGTTCTTC
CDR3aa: CASSERTSGTDGNEQFF

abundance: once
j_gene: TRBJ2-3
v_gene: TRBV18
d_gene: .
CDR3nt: TGTGCCAGCTCACCAGAGAGAGTTCCTGCCGGGGATACGCAGTATTTT
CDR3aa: CASSPERVPAGDTQYF

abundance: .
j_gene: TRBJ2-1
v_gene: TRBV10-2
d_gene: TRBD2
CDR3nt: TGCGCCAGCAGGGGTCCACTAGCGGGAATTGAGCAGTTCTTC
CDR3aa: CASRGPLAGIEQFF

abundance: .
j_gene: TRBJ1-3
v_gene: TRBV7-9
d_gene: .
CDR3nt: TGTGCCAGCAGCTCGAGGGGCCGGGGGGCTGGAAACACCATATATTTT
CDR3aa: CASSSRGRGAGNTIYF

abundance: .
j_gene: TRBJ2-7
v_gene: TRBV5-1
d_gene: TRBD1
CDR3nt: TGCGCCAGCAGCTTGGCGACAGGGATATTATACGAGCAGTACTTC
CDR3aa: CASSLATGILYEQYF